The 10 T cell receptor beta chains given below trace back to one sample, sequenced in a study of T-cell memory formation after mild COVID-19. Each CDR3 protein is one row after TCRdb ran MiXCR on the 5' RACE reads. The profile shows just over 300,000 distinct CDR3 sequences, just under 20% of them singletons. What was sequenced was PBMCs or a T cell subset sorted from them (not recorded which). These receptors came from a man in his late teens or twenties who had mild COVID-19 (a few samples of this study predate the infection). Cell type and time point are not known.

This clonotype was seen only a few times. The V and J genes are TRBV5-1 and TRBJ2-1, with D hard to call. The length of the CDR3 is 12 residues. V lost 6 bases and J lost 7, with 11 bases in between. Germline V lookup: CDR1 SGHRS, CDR2 YFSETQ. The CDR3 nucleotides read TGCGCCAGCACTGCGCAGAAGAATGAGCAGTTCTTC. Translation: CASTAQKNEQFF.

The CDR3 nucleotides are TGTGCCACCAGTGATGTCCCTGACAGCCTGGGGCAGTATTTT. Amino acid sequence: CATSDVPDSLGQYF. V usage is TRBV24-1 and J usage is TRBJ2-3, with a tentative D call TRBD1 (5 bases). Germline values: CDR1 KGHDR, CDR2 SFDVKD. CDR3 size: 14 residues. Deletions cut 3 bases from V and 11 bases from J, with 17 bases between.

This clonotype was picked up a small number of times. J is TRBJ2-5 and V is TRBV7-3; tentative D call: TRBD2 (5 bases). V lost 5 bases and J lost 7, with 14 bases in between. The germline CDR1 and CDR2 sequences are SGHTA and FQGTGA. The length of the CDR3 is 13 residues. The CDR3: CASSVEGSGTQYF. The CDR3 DNA reads TGTGCCAGCAGCGTAGAGGGCTCCGGGACCCAGTACTTC. Complete variable domain (other parts from reference TRBV7-3 and TRBJ2-5): GAGVSQTPSNKVTEKGKYVELRCDPISGHTALYWYRQSLGQGPEFLIYFQGTGAADDSGLPNDRFFAVRPEGSVSTLKIQRTERGDSAVYLCASSVEGSGTQYFGPGTRLLVL.

This clonotype was seen a handful of times. DNA of the CDR3: TGTGCCAGCAGTTTGTCGTTAGGAGCGGGGGCCACAGATACGCAGTATTTT. This gives the protein CASSLSLGAGATDTQYF. The V and J genes are TRBV12-3 or TRBV12-4 and TRBJ2-3, with 8 bases lining up with TRBD2. The CDR3 contains 17 residues. V trimming: 3 bases; J trimming: 2 bases; junction bases outside the gene matches: 10.

The V call is TRBV5-6, the J call TRBJ2-5, with D possibly matching TRBD2 (5 bases). The V and J ends lost 4 bases and 3 bases respectively, with 10 bases between them. The CDR3 has 13 amino acids. Per the germline V gene, CDR1 is SGHDT and CDR2 is YYEEEE. The DNA for the CDR3 is TGTGCCAGCAGCCGGGGAACGGAAGAGACCCAGTACTTC. Protein sequence: CASSRGTEETQYF. The full variable domain, with the rest looked up from reference TRBV5-6 and TRBJ2-5, is DAGVTQSPTHLIKTRGQQVTLRCSPKSGHDTVSWYQQALGQGPQFIFQYYEEEERQRGNFPDRFSGHQFPNYSSELNVNALLLGDSALYLCASSRGTEETQYFGPGTRLLVL.

This clonotype showed up just a few times. This sequence joins TRBV4-3 and TRBJ2-3; D is ambiguous. Germline CDR1 LGHNA, CDR2 YSLEER. There are 14 residues in the CDR3. V was shortened by 0 bases and J by 2 bases, with 6 bases between the two germline ends. CDR3 bases: TGCGCCAGCAGCCAAGAGGGGTACACAGATACGCAGTATTTT. It specifies CASSQEGYTDTQYF.

There are a few counts of this clonotype. V usage is TRBV19 and J usage is TRBJ2-2, with 10 bases identical to TRBD2. The length of the CDR3 is 17 residues. Germline CDR1 is LNHDA and CDR2 is SQIVND (reference sequence). The V segment lost 7 bases and the J segment 4 bases; nucleotides outside the gene matches: 12. The CDR3: CASTPPPSGGVTGELFF. CDR3 DNA sequence: TGTGCCAGTACCCCCCCTCCTAGCGGGGGCGTCACCGGGGAGCTGTTTTTT.

The chain employs TRBV21-1 and TRBJ2-1; the table's TRBD1 call for D was not verified on the DNA. TRBV21-1 is listed as a pseudogene. CDR3 length equals 16 residues. The CDR3 is CASSKGTGGAGNEQFF. As DNA, the CDR3 is TGTGCCAGCAGTAAAGGGACAGGGGGCGCCGGGAATGAGCAGTTCTTC.

The rearrangement joins TRBV20-1 to TRBJ1-1; D is undetermined. The CDR3 covers 14 residues. Germline-derived CDR1 and CDR2 are DFQATT and SNEGSKA (reference sequence). V shed 6 bases and J shed 1 base, with 15 bases lying between them. CDR3 protein: CSAPTARGNTEAFF. CDR3 coding DNA: TGCAGTGCCCCCACCGCGAGAGGGAACACTGAAGCTTTCTTT.

This clonotype showed up just once. The chain combines TRBV11-3 with TRBJ2-5; 9 nucleotides line up with TRBD1. CDR3 length: 15 residues. The germline V gene encodes CDR1 SGHNT and CDR2 YENEEA. V shed 5 bases and J 3 bases; nucleotides not matched to a gene: 7. CDR3 in amino acids: CASSPRQGGKETQYF. The CDR3 coding sequence is TGTGCCAGCAGCCCCCGACAGGGGGGTAAAGAGACCCAGTACTTC.